The T cell receptor (beta chain) described here comes from a study of cytomegalovirus exposure and HLA in healthy donors. 60 Vbeta and 13 Jbeta primers were used in PCR. Here immunoSEQ multiplex PCR was the method, and the copy in TCRdb shows in-frame clones only, minus some. Here the sample spans about 170,000 clones, around 73% being singletons. V shed 2 bases and J shed 9 bases, with 14 bases lying between them. The germline gives CDR1 MNHEY, CDR2 SMNVEV (reference sequence). The CDR3 contains 13 residues. This sequence was found in a young woman in good health and CMV-seropositive. Source material: PBMCs. V gene TRBV27 combines with J gene TRBJ2-7, with a possible D match to TRBD1 (6 bases). In DNA, the CDR3 is TGTGCCAGCAGTTTAGGGGGCCGCCTTTGGCAGTACTTC. This codes for CASSLGGRLWQYF.